Listed here are 16 T cell receptor beta chains from one sample, sequenced in a study of shared T cell receptors in the human thymus. TCRdb's table, derived via immunoSEQ multiplex PCR, lists solely in-frame clones and lacks some. Of about 730,000 clones in the sample, roughly 88% were seen once. The same data also contributed to another study, on human thymus T cells.

Sequencing was carried out using thymocytes. These receptors were taken from a girl less than two years old with a congenital heart defect.

The gene calls are TRBV5-1 and TRBJ2-7, with 7 nucleotides matching TRBD1. The V and J ends lost 4 bases and 2 bases, in that order; junction bases with no gene match: 9. The CDR3 covers 15 residues. Germline values: CDR1 SGHRS, CDR2 YFSETQ. CDR3 sequence (DNA): TGCGCCAGCAGCCCCGGGACAGCAAAGCCCTACGAGCAGTACTTC. Protein sequence: CASSPGTAKPYEQYF. The complete variable domain, with remaining parts taken from reference TRBV5-1 and TRBJ2-7, reads KAGVTQTPRYLIKTRGQQVTLSCSPISGHRSVSWYQQTPGQGLQFLFEYFSETQRNKGNFPGRFSGRQFSNSRSEMNVSTLELGDSALYLCASSPGTAKPYEQYFGPGTRLTVT.

This chain links TRBV5-1 with TRBJ1-2; 9 nucleotides line up with TRBD1. The CDR3 contains 13 residues. CDR1 is SGHRS, CDR2 YFSETQ, per germline. Trimming took 7 bases from V and 4 from J; bases not matched to a gene: 5. CDR3 sequence: CASGQGMVYGYTF. The CDR3 DNA reads as TGCGCCAGCGGACAGGGGATGGTCTATGGCTACACCTTC.

This clone has a handful of counts. The genes are TRBV5-1 and TRBJ2-3, with D maybe TRBD1 (5 bases). Germline CDR1 reads SGHRS; CDR2 reads YFSETQ. The CDR3 totals 17 residues. V lost 4 bases and J 4 bases, leaving 22 bases between the germline ends. The CDR3 coding sequence is TGCGCCAGCAGCCTAGACAGAGGAACCCCTTGCGCAGATACGCAGTATTTT. Amino acids: CASSLDRGTPCADTQYF.

The V call is TRBV7-3, the J call TRBJ2-7; TRBD2 matches at 12 bases. V shed 0 bases, J shed 4 bases, and the junction held 4 bases outside the gene matches. The CDR3 contains 16 residues. CDR1 and CDR2 (germline): SGHTA, FQGTGA. The CDR3 here is CASSLTGTSGPYEQYF. DNA of the CDR3: TGTGCCAGCAGCTTAACCGGGACTAGCGGGCCTTACGAGCAGTACTTC. Based on the CDR3 plus reference TRBV7-3 and TRBJ2-7, the full variable domain is GAGVSQTPSNKVTEKGKYVELRCDPISGHTALYWYRQSLGQGPEFLIYFQGTGAADDSGLPNDRFFAVRPEGSVSTLKIQRTERGDSAVYLCASSLTGTSGPYEQYFGPGTRLTVT.

The CDR3 sequence: CASSDRDYGYTF. The CDR3 DNA follows: TGTGCCAGTTCGGACAGGGACTATGGCTACACCTTC. This chain joins TRBV2 and TRBJ1-2; 8 bases are a match to TRBD1. CDR1 is SNHLY, CDR2 FYNNEI, per germline. Losses at the gene ends were 9 bases for V and 3 bases for J; bases not matched to a gene: 3. The CDR3 runs 12 residues. The full variable domain, with the rest looked up from reference TRBV2 and TRBJ1-2, is EPEVTQTPSHQVTQMGQEVILRCVPISNHLYFYWYRQILGQKVEFLVSFYNNEISEKSEIFDDQFSVERPDGSNFTLKIRSTKLEDSAMYFCASSDRDYGYTFGSGTRLTVV.

The rearrangement uses TRBV15 and TRBJ2-2; TRBD1 is a possible D gene (6 bases). Trimming left V 5 bases short and J 7 bases short, with 17 bases between. Per germline, CDR1 LNHNV and CDR2 YYDKDF (reference sequence). The CDR3 extends over 15 amino acids. DNA of the CDR3: TGTGCCACCAGCCCAGTGCAGGGGTGGGACGGGGAGCTGTTTTTT. Protein sequence: CATSPVQGWDGELFF.

This clone was recorded only once. The chain has TRBV5-6 and TRBJ1-1; 7 positions agree with TRBD1. Germline-derived CDR1 and CDR2 are SGHDT and YYEEEE. V shed 0 bases and J 8 bases; nucleotides not matched to a gene: 13. CDR3 size: 16 residues. The CDR3 DNA is TGTGCCAGCAGCTTGGTAGGGGACAGACATACCCAAGAAGCTTTCTTT. As protein: CASSLVGDRHTQEAFF. The full variable domain, its missing parts supplied by reference TRBV5-6 and TRBJ1-1, is DAGVTQSPTHLIKTRGQQVTLRCSPKSGHDTVSWYQQALGQGPQFIFQYYEEEERQRGNFPDRFSGHQFPNYSSELNVNALLLGDSALYLCASSLVGDRHTQEAFFGQGTRLTVV.

The chain is built from TRBV11-2 and TRBJ2-2, with D perhaps TRBD2 (6 bases). Trimming stripped 5 bases from V and 8 bases from J, with 21 bases between. The germline V gene has CDR1 SGHAT and CDR2 FQNNGV. The CDR3 is 16 residues long. The CDR3 region has the DNA TGTGCCAGCAGCCCCTTACGGGACTTCCCAGGGGGGGAGCTGTTTTTT. Amino acid sequence: CASSPLRDFPGGELFF.

V usage is TRBV28 and J usage is TRBJ2-5, with D maybe TRBD1 (6 bases). V was pared by 2 bases and J by 7 bases, with 23 bases between. The CDR3 totals 17 residues. The germline gives CDR1 MDHEN, CDR2 SYDVKM. The CDR3 spells CASSLAIPDSSRGTQYF. The DNA for the CDR3 is TGTGCCAGCAGTTTAGCGATACCGGACAGCTCGAGGGGGACCCAGTACTTC. Looking up the rest from reference TRBV28 and TRBJ2-5 gives the full variable domain: DVKVTQSSRYLVKRTGEKVFLECVQDMDHENMFWYRQDPGLGLRLIYFSYDVKMKEKGDIPEGYSVSREKKERFSLILESASTNQTSMYLCASSLAIPDSSRGTQYFGPGTRLLVL.

The chain joins TRBV6-5 to TRBJ1-6; D is perhaps TRBD1 (5 bases). CDR1 is MNHEY, CDR2 SVGAGI, per germline. CDR3 length: 14 amino acids. The V end was cut by 8 bases, the J end by 7 bases, with 15 bases between. The CDR3 DNA is TGTGCCAGCGTGCTTAGCCGGACAAATTCACCCCTCCACTTT. Residues: CASVLSRTNSPLHF.

The chain combines TRBV5-5 with TRBJ1-1; perhaps TRBD1 as D (6 bases). Germline CDR1 is SGHKS and CDR2 is YYEKEE (reference sequence). V was trimmed by 2 bases and J by 0 bases, leaving 14 bases between them. This CDR3 comprises 16 residues. CDR3 in amino acids: CASSFQGQGMNTEAFF. DNA of the CDR3: TGTGCCAGCAGCTTCCAGGGGCAGGGAATGAACACTGAAGCTTTCTTT.

The chain links TRBV5-6 to TRBJ2-1, with a weak D call TRBD2 (6 bases). The CDR3 extends over 13 amino acids. V dropped 0 bases and J dropped 10 bases, with 11 bases sitting between them. The germline gives CDR1 SGHDT, CDR2 YYEEEE. The chain's CDR3 is CASSLGRSGEQFF. DNA of the CDR3: TGTGCCAGCAGCTTGGGTCGCAGCGGGGAGCAGTTCTTC.

V gene TRBV6-1 combines with J gene TRBJ1-6, with TRBD1 matching over 9 bases. The V and J ends lost 5 bases and 11 bases, in that order; junction bases with no gene match: 7. This CDR3 has 14 amino acids. CDR1 is MNHNS and CDR2 is SASEGT in the germline V gene. Here the CDR3 DNA reads TGTGCCAGCAGTTGGGGACAGGGTAACACACCCCTCCACTTT. It translates to CASSWGQGNTPLHF.

This rearrangement joins TRBV10-1 to TRBJ1-1; a weak D match, TRBD1 (6 bases). There are 13 residues in the CDR3. In germline, CDR1 is WNHNN, CDR2 SYGVQD (reference sequence). Between the trimmed V and J ends, which lost 8 bases and 1 base, there was a span of 11 bases. The chain's CDR3 is CASGGGPNTEAFF. The CDR3 nucleotides are TGCGCCAGCGGCGGGGGGCCGAACACTGAAGCTTTCTTT.

The chain employs TRBV4-1 and TRBJ1-4; D gene uncertain. V lost 0 bases and J lost 0, with 14 bases in between. Germline V gene lookup returns CDR1 MGHRA and CDR2 YSYEKL. The CDR3 runs 18 residues. The DNA for the CDR3 is TGCGCCAGCAGCCAAGACCCACAGAAGCTTTCAACTAATGAAAAACTGTTTTTT. This translates into CASSQDPQKLSTNEKLFF.

The chain couples TRBV19 to TRBJ1-5, with D maybe TRBD1 (5 bases). The germline gives CDR1 LNHDA, CDR2 SQIVND (reference sequence). The CDR3 length is 18 residues. V shed 0 bases and J shed 4 bases, with 19 bases lying between them. The CDR3 loop is CASSIDGARGMGNQPQHF. As DNA, the CDR3 is TGTGCCAGTAGTATAGATGGGGCAAGGGGAATGGGGAATCAGCCCCAGCATTTT.